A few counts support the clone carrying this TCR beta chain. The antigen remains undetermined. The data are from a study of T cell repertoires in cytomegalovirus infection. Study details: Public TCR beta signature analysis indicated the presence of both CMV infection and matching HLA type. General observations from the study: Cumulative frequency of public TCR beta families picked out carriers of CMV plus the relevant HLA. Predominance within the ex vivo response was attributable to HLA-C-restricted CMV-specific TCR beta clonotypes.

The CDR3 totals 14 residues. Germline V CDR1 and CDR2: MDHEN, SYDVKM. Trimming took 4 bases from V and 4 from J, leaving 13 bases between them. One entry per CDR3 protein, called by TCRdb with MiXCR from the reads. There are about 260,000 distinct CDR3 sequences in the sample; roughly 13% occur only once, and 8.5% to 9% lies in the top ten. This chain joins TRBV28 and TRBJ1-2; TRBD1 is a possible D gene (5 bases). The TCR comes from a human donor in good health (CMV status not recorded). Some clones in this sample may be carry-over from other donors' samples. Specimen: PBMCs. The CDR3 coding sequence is TGTGCCAGCAGTTCGATGGGGCTTATCTATGGCTACACCTTC. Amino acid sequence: CASSSMGLIYGYTF.